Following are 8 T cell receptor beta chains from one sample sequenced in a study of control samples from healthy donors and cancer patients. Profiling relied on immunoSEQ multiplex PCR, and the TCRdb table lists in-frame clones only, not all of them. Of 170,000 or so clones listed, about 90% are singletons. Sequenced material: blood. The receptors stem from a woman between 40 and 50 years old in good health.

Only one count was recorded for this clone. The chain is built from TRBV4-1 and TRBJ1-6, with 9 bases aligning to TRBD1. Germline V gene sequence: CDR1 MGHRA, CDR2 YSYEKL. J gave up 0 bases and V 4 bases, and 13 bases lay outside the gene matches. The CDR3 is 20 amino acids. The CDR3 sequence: CASSPIQGATFDSYNSPLHF. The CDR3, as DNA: TGCGCCAGCAGCCCCATACAGGGGGCAACCTTCGACTCCTATAATTCACCCCTCCACTTT.

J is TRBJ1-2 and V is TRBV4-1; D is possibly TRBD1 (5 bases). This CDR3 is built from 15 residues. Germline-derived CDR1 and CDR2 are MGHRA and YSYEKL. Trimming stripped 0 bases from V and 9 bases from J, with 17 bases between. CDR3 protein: CASSQDNGGVGSYTF. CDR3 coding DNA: TGCGCCAGCAGCCAAGATAATGGGGGTGTGGGTAGCTACACCTTC.

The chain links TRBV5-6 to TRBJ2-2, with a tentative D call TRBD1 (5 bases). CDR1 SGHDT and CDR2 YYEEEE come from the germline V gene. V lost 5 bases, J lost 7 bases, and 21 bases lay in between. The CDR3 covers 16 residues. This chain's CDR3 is CASRSQLGVTVGELFF. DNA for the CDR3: TGTGCCAGCAGGTCTCAGCTAGGGGTTACGGTCGGGGAGCTGTTTTTT. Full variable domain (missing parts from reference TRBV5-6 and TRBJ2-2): DAGVTQSPTHLIKTRGQQVTLRCSPKSGHDTVSWYQQALGQGPQFIFQYYEEEERQRGNFPDRFSGHQFPNYSSELNVNALLLGDSALYLCASRSQLGVTVGELFFGEGSRLTVL.

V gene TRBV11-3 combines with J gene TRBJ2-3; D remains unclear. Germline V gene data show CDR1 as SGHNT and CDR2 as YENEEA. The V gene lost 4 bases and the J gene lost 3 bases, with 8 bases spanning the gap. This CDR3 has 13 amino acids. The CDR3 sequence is CASSSDLTDTQYF. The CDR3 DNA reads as TGTGCCAGCAGCTCTGACCTAACAGATACGCAGTATTTT.

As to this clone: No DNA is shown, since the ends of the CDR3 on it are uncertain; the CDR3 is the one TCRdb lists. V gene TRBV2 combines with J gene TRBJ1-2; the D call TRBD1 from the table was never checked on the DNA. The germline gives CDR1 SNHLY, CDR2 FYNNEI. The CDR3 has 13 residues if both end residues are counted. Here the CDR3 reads CASILDSDYGYTF.

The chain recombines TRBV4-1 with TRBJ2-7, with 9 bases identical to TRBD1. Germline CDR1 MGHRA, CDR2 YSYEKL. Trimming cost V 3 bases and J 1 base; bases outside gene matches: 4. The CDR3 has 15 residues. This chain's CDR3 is CASSHRQGVSYEQYF. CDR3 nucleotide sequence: TGCGCCAGCAGCCACAGACAGGGGGTTTCCTACGAGCAGTACTTC.

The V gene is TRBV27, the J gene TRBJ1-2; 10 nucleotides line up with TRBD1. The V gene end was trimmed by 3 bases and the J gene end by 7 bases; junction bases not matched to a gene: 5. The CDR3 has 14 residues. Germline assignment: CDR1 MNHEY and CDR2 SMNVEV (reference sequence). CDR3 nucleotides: TGTGCCAGCAGTTTGGGACAGGGGATCTCTGGCTACACCTTC. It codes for CASSLGQGISGYTF.

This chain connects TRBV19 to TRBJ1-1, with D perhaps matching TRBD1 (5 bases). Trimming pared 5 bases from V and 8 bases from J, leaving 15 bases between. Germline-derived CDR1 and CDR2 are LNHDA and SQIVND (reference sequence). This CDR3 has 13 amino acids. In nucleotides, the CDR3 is TGTGCCAGTAGTGCAACCTCCGGGACCGAAGCTTTCTTT. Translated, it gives CASSATSGTEAFF.